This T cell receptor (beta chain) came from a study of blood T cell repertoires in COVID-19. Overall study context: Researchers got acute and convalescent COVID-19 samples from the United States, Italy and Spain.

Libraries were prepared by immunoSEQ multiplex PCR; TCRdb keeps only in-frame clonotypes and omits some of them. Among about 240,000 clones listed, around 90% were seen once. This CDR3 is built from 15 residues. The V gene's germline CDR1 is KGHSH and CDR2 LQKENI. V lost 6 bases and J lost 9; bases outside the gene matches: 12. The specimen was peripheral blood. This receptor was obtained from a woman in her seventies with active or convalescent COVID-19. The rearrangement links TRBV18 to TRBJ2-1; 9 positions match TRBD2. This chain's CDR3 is CASSQSSGEGSEQFF. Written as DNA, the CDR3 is TGTGCCAGCTCGCAATCTAGCGGGGAAGGGAGTGAGCAGTTCTTC. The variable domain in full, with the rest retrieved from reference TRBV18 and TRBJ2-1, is NAGVMQNPRHLVRRRGQEARLRCSPMKGHSHVYWYRQLPEEGLKFMVYLQKENIIDESGMPKERFSAEFPKEGPSILRIQQVVRGDSAAYFCASSQSSGEGSEQFFGPGTRLTVL.